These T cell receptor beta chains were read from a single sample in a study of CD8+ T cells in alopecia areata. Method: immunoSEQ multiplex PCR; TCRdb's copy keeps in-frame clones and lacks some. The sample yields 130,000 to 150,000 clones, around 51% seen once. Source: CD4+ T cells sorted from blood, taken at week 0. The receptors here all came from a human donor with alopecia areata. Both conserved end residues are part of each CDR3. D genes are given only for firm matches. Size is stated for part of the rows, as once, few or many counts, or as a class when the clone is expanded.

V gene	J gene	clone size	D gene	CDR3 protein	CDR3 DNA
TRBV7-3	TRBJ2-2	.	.	CASSLMGPPNTGELFF	TGTGCCAGCAGCTTAATGGGCCCGCCGAACACCGGGGAGCTGTTTTTT
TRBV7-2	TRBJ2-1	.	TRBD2	CASSSSGLAGVRANEQFF	TGTGCCAGCAGCTCCTCAGGACTAGCGGGAGTACGGGCGAATGAGCAGTTCTTC
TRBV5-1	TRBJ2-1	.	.	CASSPGTEYNEQFF	TGCGCCAGCAGCCCCGGGACGGAGTACAATGAGCAGTTCTTC
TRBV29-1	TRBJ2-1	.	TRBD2	CSVEGGTSGRNSEQFF	TGCAGCGTTGAAGGAGGGACTAGCGGGAGGAATAGTGAGCAGTTCTTC
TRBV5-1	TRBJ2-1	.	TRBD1	CASSLDRGSYNEQFF	TGCGCCAGCAGCTTGGACAGGGGCTCCTACAATGAGCAGTTCTTC
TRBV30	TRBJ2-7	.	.	CAWRQGYEQYF	TGTGCCTGGAGACAGGGATACGAGCAGTACTTC
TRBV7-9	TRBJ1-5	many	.	CASSLRTGQPQHF	TGTGCCAGCAGCTTAAGGACGGGGCAGCCCCAGCATTTT
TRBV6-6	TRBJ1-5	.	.	CASTHSNQPQHF	TGTGCCAGCACTCATAGCAATCAGCCCCAGCATTTT
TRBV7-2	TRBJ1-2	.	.	CASSLTGSNYGYTF	TGTGCCAGCAGCTTAACAGGTTCTAACTATGGCTACACCTTC
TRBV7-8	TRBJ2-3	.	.	CASSLGGRDTQYF	TGTGCCAGCAGCTTAGGGGGCCGAGATACGCAGTATTTT
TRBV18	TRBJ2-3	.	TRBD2	CASSSDRRTSGRSRTDTQYF	TGTGCCAGCTCATCGGACAGGCGGACTAGCGGGAGGTCGCGCACAGATACGCAGTATTTT
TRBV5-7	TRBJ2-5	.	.	CASSILWGSQYF	TGTGCCAGCAGCATCCTTTGGGGTTCCCAGTACTTC
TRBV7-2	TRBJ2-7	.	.	CASGQAREQYF	TGTGCCAGCGGCCAAGCGAGGGAGCAGTACTTC
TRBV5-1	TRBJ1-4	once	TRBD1	CASSPRTGSNEKLFF	TGCGCCAGCAGCCCCCGGACAGGGAGTAATGAAAAACTGTTTTTT
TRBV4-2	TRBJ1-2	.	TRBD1	CASSQGGQENYGYTF	TGTGCCAGCAGCCAAGGTGGACAGGAGAACTATGGCTACACCTTC
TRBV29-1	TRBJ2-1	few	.	CSVETYNEQFF	TGCAGCGTTGAAACCTACAATGAGCAGTTCTTC
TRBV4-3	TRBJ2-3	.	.	CASSQGGPADTQYF	TGCGCCAGCAGCCAAGGGGGGCCGGCGGATACGCAGTATTTT
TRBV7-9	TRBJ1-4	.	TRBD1	CASSPDRGDEKLFF	TGTGCCAGCAGCCCGGACAGGGGGGATGAAAAACTGTTTTTT
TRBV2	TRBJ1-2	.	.	CASREVDGYTF	TGTGCCAGCAGGGAGGTAGATGGCTACACCTTC
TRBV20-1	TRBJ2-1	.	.	CSAHEQFF	TGCAGTGCTCATGAGCAGTTCTTC
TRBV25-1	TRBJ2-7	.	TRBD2	CASSPREDWRNEQYF	TGTGCCAGCAGTCCGCGGGAGGACTGGCGGAACGAGCAGTACTTC
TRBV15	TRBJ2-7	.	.	CATSPDRASSYEQYF	TGTGCCACCAGTCCAGATCGGGCTAGCAGCTACGAGCAGTACTTC
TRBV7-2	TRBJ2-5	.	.	CASSTRGWEETQYF	TGTGCCAGCAGCACCCGGGGTTGGGAAGAGACCCAGTACTTC
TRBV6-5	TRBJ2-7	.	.	CASTERVTGSYEQYF	TGTGCCAGCACCGAACGTGTAACGGGGTCCTACGAGCAGTACTTC
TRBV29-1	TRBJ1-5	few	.	CSTREGDQPQHF	TGCAGCACCAGGGAGGGGGACCAGCCCCAGCATTTT
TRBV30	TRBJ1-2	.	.	CAWTEGTGPYGYTF	TGTGCCTGGACCGAGGGAACAGGGCCCTATGGCTACACCTTC
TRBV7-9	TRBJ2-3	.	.	CASSPPFIPMADTQYF	TGTGCCAGCAGCCCCCCCTTCATTCCGATGGCAGATACGCAGTATTTT
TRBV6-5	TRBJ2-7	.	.	CASSPGTEGYEQYF	TGTGCCAGCAGTCCCGGGACGGAAGGTTACGAGCAGTACTTC
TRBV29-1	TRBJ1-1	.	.	CSVGVTEAFF	TGCAGCGTTGGGGTAACTGAAGCTTTCTTT
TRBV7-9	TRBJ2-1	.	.	CASSFMGSYNEQFF	TGTGCCAGCAGCTTCATGGGCTCCTACAATGAGCAGTTCTTC
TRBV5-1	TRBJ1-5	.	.	CASSLAGTQPQHF	TGCGCCAGCAGCTTGGCGGGTACTCAGCCCCAGCATTTT
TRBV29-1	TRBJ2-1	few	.	CSVAWIGFNEQFF	TGCAGCGTTGCTTGGATAGGGTTCAATGAGCAGTTCTTC
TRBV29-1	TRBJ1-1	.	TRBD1	CSVTGGGNTEAFF	TGCAGCGTGACAGGGGGAGGTAACACTGAAGCTTTCTTT
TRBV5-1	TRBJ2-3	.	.	CASSLARTVGHGDTQYF	TGCGCCAGCAGCTTGGCCCGGACTGTTGGGCATGGAGATACGCAGTATTTT
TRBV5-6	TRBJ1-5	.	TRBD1	CASSLGQVWQPQHF	TGTGCCAGCAGCTTAGGACAGGTGTGGCAGCCCCAGCATTTT
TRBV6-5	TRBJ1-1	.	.	CASSYSDRNTEAFF	TGTGCCAGCAGTTATTCGGACAGGAACACTGAAGCTTTCTTT
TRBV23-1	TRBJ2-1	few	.	CASSHDTSSYNEQFF	TGCGCCAGCAGTCACGACACCAGCTCCTACAATGAGCAGTTCTTC
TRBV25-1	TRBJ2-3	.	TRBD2	CASSERLAQDTQYF	TGTGCCAGCAGTGAACGACTAGCCCAAGATACGCAGTATTTT